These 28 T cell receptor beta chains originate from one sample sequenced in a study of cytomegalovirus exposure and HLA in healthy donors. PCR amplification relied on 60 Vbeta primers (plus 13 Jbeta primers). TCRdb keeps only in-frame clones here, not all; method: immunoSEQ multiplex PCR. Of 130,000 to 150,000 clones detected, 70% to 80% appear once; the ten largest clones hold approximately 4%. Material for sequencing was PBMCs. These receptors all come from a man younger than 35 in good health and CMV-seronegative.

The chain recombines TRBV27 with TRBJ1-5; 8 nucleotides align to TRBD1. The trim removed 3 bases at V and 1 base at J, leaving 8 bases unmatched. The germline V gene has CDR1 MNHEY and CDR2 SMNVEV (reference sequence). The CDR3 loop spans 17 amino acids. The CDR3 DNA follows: TGTGCCAGCAGTTTCCTCGGCAGGGGGCTGAGCAATCAGCCCCAGCATTTT. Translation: CASSFLGRGLSNQPQHF.

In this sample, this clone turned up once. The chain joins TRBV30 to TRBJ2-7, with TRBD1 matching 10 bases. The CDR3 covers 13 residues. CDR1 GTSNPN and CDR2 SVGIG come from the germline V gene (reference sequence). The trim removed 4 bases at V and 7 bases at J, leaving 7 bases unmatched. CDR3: CAWNLGQGGEQYF. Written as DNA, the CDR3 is TGTGCCTGGAACCTCGGACAGGGGGGAGAGCAGTACTTC.

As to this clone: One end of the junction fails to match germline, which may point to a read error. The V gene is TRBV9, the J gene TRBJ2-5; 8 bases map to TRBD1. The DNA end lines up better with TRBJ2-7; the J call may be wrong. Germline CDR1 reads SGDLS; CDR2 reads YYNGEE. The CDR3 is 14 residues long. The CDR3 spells CASSVGTGSFEQYF. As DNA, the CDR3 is TGTGCCAGCAGCGTAGGGACAGGGTCCTTCGAGCAGTACTTC.

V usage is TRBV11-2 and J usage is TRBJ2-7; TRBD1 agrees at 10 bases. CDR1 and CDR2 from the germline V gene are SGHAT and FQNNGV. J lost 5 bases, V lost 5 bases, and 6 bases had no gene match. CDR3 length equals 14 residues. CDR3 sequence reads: CASSVTGGLNEQYF. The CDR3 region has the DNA TGTGCCAGCAGCGTGACAGGGGGCTTGAACGAGCAGTACTTC. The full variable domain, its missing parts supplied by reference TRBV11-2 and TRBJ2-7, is EAGVAQSPRYKIIEKRQSVAFWCNPISGHATLYWYQQILGQGPKLLIQFQNNGVVDDSQLPKDRFSAERLKGVDSTLKIQPAKLEDSAVYLCASSVTGGLNEQYFGPGTRLTVT.

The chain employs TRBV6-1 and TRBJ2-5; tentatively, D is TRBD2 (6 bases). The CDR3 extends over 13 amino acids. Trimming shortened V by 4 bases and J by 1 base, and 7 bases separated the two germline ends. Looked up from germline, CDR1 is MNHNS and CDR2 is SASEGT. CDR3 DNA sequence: TGTGCCAGCAGTGTTAGCGGCCAAGAGACCCAGTACTTC. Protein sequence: CASSVSGQETQYF.

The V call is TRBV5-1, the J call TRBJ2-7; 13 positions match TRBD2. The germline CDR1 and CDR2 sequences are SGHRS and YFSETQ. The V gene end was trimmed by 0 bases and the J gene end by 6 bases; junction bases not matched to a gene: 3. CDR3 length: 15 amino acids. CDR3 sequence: CASSLATSGRAEQYF. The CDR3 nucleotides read TGCGCCAGCAGCTTGGCCACTAGCGGGAGGGCCGAGCAGTACTTC.

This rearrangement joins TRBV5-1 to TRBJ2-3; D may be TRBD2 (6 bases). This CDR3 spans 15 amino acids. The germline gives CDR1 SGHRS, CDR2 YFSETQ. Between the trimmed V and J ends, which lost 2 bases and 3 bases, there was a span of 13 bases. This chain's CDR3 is CASSFRTGRTDTQYF. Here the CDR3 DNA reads TGCGCCAGCAGCTTCCGGACTGGGAGGACAGATACGCAGTATTTT.

CDR3 in amino acids: CASSEVVRAGDREQYF. DNA of the CDR3: TGTGCCAGCAGTGAAGTAGTTCGCGCGGGAGATCGCGAGCAGTACTTC. The chain couples TRBV6-1 to TRBJ2-7; 7 bases fit TRBD2. After removal of 1 base from V and 6 bases from J, the junction contained 12 bases not matched to a gene. Germline V gives CDR1 MNHNS, CDR2 SASEGT. CDR3 size: 16 residues.

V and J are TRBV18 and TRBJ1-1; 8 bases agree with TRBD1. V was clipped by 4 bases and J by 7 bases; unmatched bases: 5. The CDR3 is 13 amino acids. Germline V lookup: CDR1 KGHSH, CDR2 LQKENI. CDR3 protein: CASSQGQESEAFF. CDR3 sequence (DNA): TGTGCCAGCTCACAGGGACAGGAGAGTGAAGCTTTCTTT.

DNA for the CDR3: TGTGCCAGCAGCTTATCCGGCACAGAAAGCTATGGCTACACCTTC. Protein: CASSLSGTESYGYTF. The J gene is TRBJ1-2, the V gene TRBV7-2, with D unresolved. Trimming removed 2 bases from V and 4 bases from J, with 14 bases in between. There are 15 residues in the CDR3. Per germline, CDR1 SGHTA and CDR2 FQGNSA.

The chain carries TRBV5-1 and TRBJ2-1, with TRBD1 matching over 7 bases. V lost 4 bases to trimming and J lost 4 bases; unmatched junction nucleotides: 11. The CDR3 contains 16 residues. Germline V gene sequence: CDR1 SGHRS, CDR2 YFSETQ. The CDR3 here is CASSQLQGTNYNEQFF. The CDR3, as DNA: TGCGCCAGCAGCCAGTTACAGGGGACAAATTACAATGAGCAGTTCTTC.

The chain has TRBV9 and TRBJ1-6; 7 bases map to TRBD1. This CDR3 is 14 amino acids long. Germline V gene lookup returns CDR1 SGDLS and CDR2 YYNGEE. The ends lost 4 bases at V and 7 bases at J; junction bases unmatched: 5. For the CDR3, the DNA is TGTGCCAGCAGCCCCCGACAGGGAAATTCACCCCTCCACTTT. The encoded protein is CASSPRQGNSPLHF.

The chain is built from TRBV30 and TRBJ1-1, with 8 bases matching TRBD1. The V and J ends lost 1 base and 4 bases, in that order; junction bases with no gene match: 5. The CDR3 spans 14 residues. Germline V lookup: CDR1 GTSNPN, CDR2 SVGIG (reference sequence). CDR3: CAWSADRGSTEAFF. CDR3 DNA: TGTGCCTGGAGTGCCGACAGGGGTAGCACTGAAGCTTTCTTT. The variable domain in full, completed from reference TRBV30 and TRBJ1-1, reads SQTIHQWPATLVQPVGSPLSLECTVEGTSNPNLYWYRQAAGRGLQLLFYSVGIGQISSEVPQNLSASRPQDRQFILSSKKLLLSDSGFYLCAWSADRGSTEAFFGQGTRLTVV.

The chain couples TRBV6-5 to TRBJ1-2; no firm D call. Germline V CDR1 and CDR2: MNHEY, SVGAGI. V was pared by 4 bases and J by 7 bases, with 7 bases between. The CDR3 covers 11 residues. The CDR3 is CASSSPGGYTF. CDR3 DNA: TGTGCCAGCAGTTCACCGGGTGGCTACACCTTC.

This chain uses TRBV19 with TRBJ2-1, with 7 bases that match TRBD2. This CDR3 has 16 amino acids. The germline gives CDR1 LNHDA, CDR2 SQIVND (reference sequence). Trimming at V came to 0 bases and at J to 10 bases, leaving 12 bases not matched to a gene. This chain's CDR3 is CASSIDGGRGLWEQFF. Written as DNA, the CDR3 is TGTGCCAGTAGTATAGATGGCGGGAGAGGTTTATGGGAGCAGTTCTTC.

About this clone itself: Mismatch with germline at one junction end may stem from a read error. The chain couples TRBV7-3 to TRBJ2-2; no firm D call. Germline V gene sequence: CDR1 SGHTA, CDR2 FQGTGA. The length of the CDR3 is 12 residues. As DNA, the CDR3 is TGTGCCGGCAGCTTCTTAACCGGGGAGCTGTTTTTT. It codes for CAGSFLTGELFF.

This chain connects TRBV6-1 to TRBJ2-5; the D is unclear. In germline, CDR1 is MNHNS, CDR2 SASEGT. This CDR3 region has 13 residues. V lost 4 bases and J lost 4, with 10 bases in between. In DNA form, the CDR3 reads TGTGCCAGCAGTGGAGAGATAGTAGAGACCCAGTACTTC. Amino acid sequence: CASSGEIVETQYF.

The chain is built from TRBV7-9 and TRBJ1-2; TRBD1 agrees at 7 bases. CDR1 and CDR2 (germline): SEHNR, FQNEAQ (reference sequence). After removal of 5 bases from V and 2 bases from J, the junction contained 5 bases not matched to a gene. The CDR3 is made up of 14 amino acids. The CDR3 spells CASSRTGTNYGYTF. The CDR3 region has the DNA TGTGCCAGCAGCCGGACAGGCACAAACTATGGCTACACCTTC. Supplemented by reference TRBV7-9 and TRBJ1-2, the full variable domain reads DTGVSQNPRHKITKRGQNVTFRCDPISEHNRLYWYRQTLGQGPEFLTYFQNEAQLEKSRLLSDRFSAERPKGSFSTLEIQRTEQGDSAMYLCASSRTGTNYGYTFGSGTRLTVV.

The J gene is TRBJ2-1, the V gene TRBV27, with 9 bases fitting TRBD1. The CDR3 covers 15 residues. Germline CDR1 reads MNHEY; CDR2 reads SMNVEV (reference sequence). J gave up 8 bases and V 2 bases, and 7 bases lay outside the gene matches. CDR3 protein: CASSLRDRVLYEQFF. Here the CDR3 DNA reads TGTGCCAGCAGTTTAAGGGACAGGGTTTTGTATGAGCAGTTCTTC.

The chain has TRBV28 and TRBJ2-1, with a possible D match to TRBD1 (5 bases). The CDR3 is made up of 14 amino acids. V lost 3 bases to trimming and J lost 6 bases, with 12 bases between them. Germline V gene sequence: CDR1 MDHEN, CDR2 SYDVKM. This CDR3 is CASSFPRQGNEQFF. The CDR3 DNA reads TGTGCCAGCAGTTTTCCCAGGCAGGGCAATGAGCAGTTCTTC.

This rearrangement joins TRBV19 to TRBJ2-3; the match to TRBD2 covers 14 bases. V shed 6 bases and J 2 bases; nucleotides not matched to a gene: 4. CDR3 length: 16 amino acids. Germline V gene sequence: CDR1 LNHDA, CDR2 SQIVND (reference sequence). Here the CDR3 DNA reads TGTGCCAGTAGGAGACTAGCGGGGGGGGTCACAGATACGCAGTATTTT. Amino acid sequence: CASRRLAGGVTDTQYF.

The CDR3 DNA sequence: TGTGCCAGCAGTGGGGGGAGGGGACAAAGGGATGGGAACATTCAGTACTTC. This encodes CASSGGRGQRDGNIQYF. The chain carries TRBV2 and TRBJ2-4; D possibly corresponds to TRBD2 (7 bases). CDR3 length: 17 amino acids. V lost 4 bases, J lost 7 bases, and 23 bases lay in between. The germline V gene has CDR1 SNHLY and CDR2 FYNNEI.

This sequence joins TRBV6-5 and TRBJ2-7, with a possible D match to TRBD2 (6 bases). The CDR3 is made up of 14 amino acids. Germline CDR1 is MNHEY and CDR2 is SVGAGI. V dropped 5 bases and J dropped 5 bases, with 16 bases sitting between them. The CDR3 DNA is TGTGCCAGCAGTCCCGGGGGAGTAGGCAACGAGCAGTACTTC. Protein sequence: CASSPGGVGNEQYF.

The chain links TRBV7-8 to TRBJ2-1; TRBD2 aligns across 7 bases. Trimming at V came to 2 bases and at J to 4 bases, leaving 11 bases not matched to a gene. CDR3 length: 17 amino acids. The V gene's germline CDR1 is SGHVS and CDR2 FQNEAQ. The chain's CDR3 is CASSLLWEGSMYNEQFF. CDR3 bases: TGTGCCAGCAGCTTATTGTGGGAGGGTTCGATGTACAATGAGCAGTTCTTC.

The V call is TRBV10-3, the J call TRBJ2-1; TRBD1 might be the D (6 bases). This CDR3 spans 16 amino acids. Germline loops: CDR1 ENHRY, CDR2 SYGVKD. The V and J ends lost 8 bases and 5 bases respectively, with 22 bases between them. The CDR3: CAIAEQGRVGNNEQFF. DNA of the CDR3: TGTGCCATCGCAGAACAGGGCAGGGTGGGGAACAATGAGCAGTTCTTC.

CDR3 sequence reads: CASSDPGTSLNEQFF. CDR3 bases: TGTGCCAGCAGTGACCCCGGGACTAGCCTTAATGAGCAGTTCTTC. The rearrangement uses TRBV6-4 and TRBJ2-1, with TRBD2 identical over 9 bases. CDR1 and CDR2 (germline): MRHNA, SNTAGT. The CDR3 has 15 amino acids. The V segment lost 2 bases and the J segment 7 bases; nucleotides outside the gene matches: 6.

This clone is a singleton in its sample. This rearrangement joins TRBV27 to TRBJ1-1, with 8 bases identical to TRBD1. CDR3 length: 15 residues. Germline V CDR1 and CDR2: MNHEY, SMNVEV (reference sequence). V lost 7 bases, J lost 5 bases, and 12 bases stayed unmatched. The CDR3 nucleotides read TGTGCCAGCACCGCGGGGCCAGGGGGCTTGACTGAAGCTTTCTTT. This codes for CASTAGPGGLTEAFF.

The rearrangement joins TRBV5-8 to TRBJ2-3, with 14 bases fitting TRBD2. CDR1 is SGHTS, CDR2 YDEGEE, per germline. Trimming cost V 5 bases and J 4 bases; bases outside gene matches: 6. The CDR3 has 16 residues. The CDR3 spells CASRPPGLAGADTQYF. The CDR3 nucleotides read TGTGCCAGCAGACCCCCGGGACTAGCGGGGGCAGATACGCAGTATTTT.